Following are 25 T cell receptor beta chains from one sample sequenced in a study of early T cells in non-severe SARS-CoV-2 infection. TCRdb redid the calling of the 5' RACE reads with MiXCR, one entry per CDR3 protein. The sample shows about 64,000 distinct CDR3 sequences, 10% to 15% of them seen only once. The sample consisted of whole blood, taken at baseline. These receptors were taken from an adult who was a healthcare worker with PCR-confirmed SARS-CoV-2 infection or an uninfected control (not recorded which).

The sample holds many counts of this clonotype. V and J are TRBV7-6 and TRBJ2-2; D gene unclear. V lost 5 bases and J lost 7, with 11 bases in between. The CDR3 consists of 13 residues. Germline CDR1 reads SGHVS; CDR2 reads FNYEAQ. The CDR3 spells CASSPLIGGELFF. The CDR3 coding sequence is TGTGCCAGCAGCCCATTGATTGGCGGGGAGCTGTTTTTT.

The V call is TRBV7-8, the J call TRBJ1-3; D is perhaps TRBD1 (5 bases). The germline CDR1 and CDR2 sequences are SGHVS and FQNEAQ. The CDR3 runs 14 residues. V lost 2 bases and J lost 1, with 6 bases in between. The CDR3 spells CASSLRGSGNTIYF. CDR3 DNA: TGTGCCAGCAGCTTACGGGGGTCTGGAAACACCATATATTTT.

This chain connects TRBV27 to TRBJ1-1; D uncertain. Deletions cut 5 bases from V and 0 bases from J, with 13 bases between. The CDR3 contains 15 residues. Germline assignment: CDR1 MNHEY and CDR2 SMNVEV (reference sequence). The CDR3 reads CASSPLGDMNTEAFF. CDR3 in DNA: TGTGCCAGCAGTCCCCTGGGAGATATGAACACTGAAGCTTTCTTT.

The chain has TRBV29-1 and TRBJ1-4; no clear D. This CDR3 is 13 amino acids long. Germline lookup yields CDR1 SQVTM and CDR2 ANQGSEA. Trimming shortened V by 5 bases and J by 7 bases, and 14 bases separated the two germline ends. The CDR3 region has the DNA TGCAGCGTTTCACCCGGCACGGGTGAAAAACTGTTTTTT. It is translated as CSVSPGTGEKLFF.

This clonotype was seen more than once but under ten times. The chain combines TRBV4-2 with TRBJ1-1; D call uncertain. Trimming pared 0 bases from V and 0 bases from J, leaving 8 bases between. This CDR3 has 15 amino acids. Germline V gives CDR1 LGHNA, CDR2 YNFKEQ. The CDR3 loop reads CASSQEPVMNTEAFF. In DNA, the CDR3 is TGTGCCAGCAGCCAAGAGCCAGTAATGAACACTGAAGCTTTCTTT.

This clonotype was counted ten times or more. The V and J genes are TRBV7-8 and TRBJ2-7; TRBD1 matches 9 bases. V shed 2 bases and J 2 bases; nucleotides not matched to a gene: 1. Germline-derived CDR1 and CDR2 are SGHVS and FQNEAQ. The CDR3 covers 14 residues. DNA for the CDR3: TGTGCCAGCAGCTTAAGGGACAGGGCCTACGAGCAGTACTTC. Translated, it gives CASSLRDRAYEQYF. Based on the CDR3 plus reference TRBV7-8 and TRBJ2-7, the full variable domain is GAGVSQSPRYKVAKRGQDVALRCDPISGHVSLFWYQQALGQGPEFLTYFQNEAQLDKSGLPSDRFFAERPEGSVSTLKIQRTQQEDSAVYLCASSLRDRAYEQYFGPGTRLTVT.

The chain has TRBV6-1 and TRBJ2-1, with D perhaps assigned TRBD1 or TRBD2 (5 bases each). V lost 4 bases to trimming and J lost 4 bases, with 17 bases between them. The CDR3 has 16 amino acids. Germline-derived CDR1 and CDR2 are MNHNS and SASEGT. CDR3 in DNA: TGTGCCAGCAGTGTTGGGGGACCGTACGAATACAATGAGCAGTTCTTC. Translation gives CASSVGGPYEYNEQFF.

The chain links TRBV4-3 to TRBJ2-2; no reliable D call. This CDR3 comprises 14 residues. Between the trimmed V and J ends, which lost 2 bases and 8 bases, there was a span of 12 bases. Germline V gives CDR1 LGHNA, CDR2 YSLEER. The CDR3 bases are TGCGCCAGCAGCCAACAGCCCGGGTCTGGGGAGCTGTTTTTT. Its translation is CASSQQPGSGELFF.

Comment on this clonotype: A read error may account for a junction end that differs from germline. The chain recombines TRBV18 with TRBJ1-2; the D is unclear. Looked up from germline, CDR1 is KGHSH and CDR2 is LQKENI. The CDR3 is made up of 13 amino acids. DNA for the CDR3: TGTGCCGGCTCAGCCGATTCTAACTATGGCTACACCTTC. Encoded protein: CAGSADSNYGYTF.

This clonotype was seen many times. The chain recombines TRBV5-1 with TRBJ1-6, with TRBD1 matching 10 bases. Germline CDR1 is SGHRS and CDR2 is YFSETQ. V lost 5 bases to trimming and J lost 5 bases; unmatched junction nucleotides: 4. The CDR3 has 15 residues. The CDR3 DNA reads TGCGCCAGCAGGCAGGGGACAGGGGATAATTCACCCCTCCACTTT. The encoded protein is CASRQGTGDNSPLHF.

The rearrangement joins TRBV4-3 to TRBJ2-1; 8 bases align to TRBD2. V lost 0 bases to trimming and J lost 6 bases; unmatched junction nucleotides: 7. The CDR3 has 16 residues. Looked up from germline, CDR1 is LGHNA and CDR2 is YSLEER. As DNA, the CDR3 is TGCGCCAGCAGCCAAGATGACGGGAGGGCCGGCAATGAGCAGTTCTTC. Its protein is CASSQDDGRAGNEQFF.

This chain links TRBV27 with TRBJ2-7; 8 nucleotides line up with TRBD2. V was clipped by 6 bases and J by 6 bases; unmatched bases: 10. CDR1 MNHEY and CDR2 SMNVEV come from the germline V gene (reference sequence). The CDR3 has 14 residues. The CDR3 region is CASRGGLAEGEQYF. CDR3 DNA: TGTGCCAGCAGGGGAGGACTAGCTGAGGGCGAGCAGTACTTC.

The sample holds a few counts of this clonotype. The genes are TRBV12-3 or TRBV12-4 and TRBJ2-7, with TRBD2 matching 11 bases. This CDR3 contains 14 residues. The V gene end was trimmed by 7 bases and the J gene end by 5 bases; junction bases not matched to a gene: 7. CDR3 sequence reads: CASTRSGGVDEQYF. CDR3 coding DNA: TGTGCCAGCACCCGTAGCGGGGGGGTTGACGAGCAGTACTTC.

The chain combines TRBV21-1 with TRBJ2-5; TRBD1 was called by the table and not checked on the DNA. TRBV21-1 is assigned pseudogene status. The CDR3 runs to 14 residues. CDR3 DNA sequence: TGTGCCAGCCCCCCGCGGGCAGTTCAAGAGACCCAGTACTTC. This translates into CASPPRAVQETQYF.

Only a few counts were recorded for this clonotype. The CDR3 region has the DNA TGTGCCAGCAGCTTATTTAACAGTCATGAGCAGTTCTTC. This sequence encodes CASSLFNSHEQFF. The rearrangement links TRBV7-9 to TRBJ2-1, with unresolved D. Trimming took off 2 bases at V and 8 bases at J, with 10 bases between the two ends. The CDR3 sequence is 13 residues long. The germline V gene encodes CDR1 SEHNR and CDR2 FQNEAQ (reference sequence).

The chain links TRBV7-2 to TRBJ2-3; D unclear. Germline assignment: CDR1 SGHTA and CDR2 FQGNSA. With 2 bases removed from V and 0 bases from J, the gap between germline ends came to 12 bases. CDR3 size: 16 residues. CDR3 coding DNA: TGTGCCAGCAGCTTATCCGGCTACCCTAGCACAGATACGCAGTATTTT. Encoded protein: CASSLSGYPSTDTQYF.

This clonotype was observed a few times. The chain has TRBV7-2 and TRBJ2-1; 7 bases agree with TRBD2. Germline CDR1 and CDR2: SGHTA and FQGNSA. Trimming at V came to 3 bases and at J to 8 bases, leaving 4 bases not matched to a gene. CDR3 length equals 13 residues. CDR3 DNA: TGTGCCAGCAGCTTTCGCGGGGGTGATGAGCAGTTCTTC. Protein product: CASSFRGGDEQFF.

This clonotype was detected only a few times. The chain uses TRBV5-4 and TRBJ2-1, with D perhaps assigned TRBD1 or TRBD2 (5 bases each). Germline V gene sequence: CDR1 SGHNT, CDR2 YYREEE (reference sequence). The CDR3 has 14 amino acids. Trimming cost V 1 base and J 5 bases, with 10 bases left between them. CDR3 nucleotide sequence: TGTGCCAGCAGCTTGTCTATGGGGGACAATGAGCAGTTCTTC. Protein: CASSLSMGDNEQFF.

This chain connects TRBV6-2 or TRBV6-3 to TRBJ1-2, with a weak D call TRBD1 (5 bases). Deletions cut 2 bases from V and 8 bases from J, with 15 bases between. This CDR3 has 14 amino acids. The V gene's germline CDR1 is MNHEY and CDR2 SVGEGT. CDR3 bases: TGTGCCAGCAGTTACCTCGGGACCACCCCGGGCTACACCTTC. Its protein product is CASSYLGTTPGYTF.

The table lists this clonotype with many counts. The chain has TRBV27 and TRBJ1-1, with D perhaps matching TRBD1 (5 bases). V was shortened by 0 bases and J by 0 bases, with 14 bases between the two germline ends. Germline assignment: CDR1 MNHEY and CDR2 SMNVEV (reference sequence). The CDR3 loop spans 17 amino acids. The CDR3 region is CASSLSGGLLLNTEAFF. CDR3 coding DNA: TGTGCCAGCAGTTTATCGGGGGGACTCTTATTGAACACTGAAGCTTTCTTT.

The chain has TRBV11-2 and TRBJ2-5, with D possibly being TRBD2 (5 bases). Trimming removed 5 bases at V and 3 bases at J, with 13 bases between. The CDR3 contains 14 residues. The germline V gene encodes CDR1 SGHAT and CDR2 FQNNGV. In DNA, the CDR3 is TGTGCCAGCAGCCCAGTCCGGGGAAAAGAGACCCAGTACTTC. Its protein is CASSPVRGKETQYF.

This clonotype was detected many times. This chain joins TRBV15 and TRBJ1-1, with D hard to call. Between the trimmed V and J ends, which lost 0 bases and 10 bases, there was a span of 15 bases. Per the germline V gene, CDR1 is LNHNV and CDR2 is YYDKDF (reference sequence). The CDR3 runs to 14 residues. CDR3 amino acids: CATSRDWAASGAFF. CDR3 DNA sequence: TGTGCCACCAGCAGAGATTGGGCCGCTTCGGGAGCTTTCTTT. The variable domain in full, completed from reference TRBV15 and TRBJ1-1, reads DAMVIQNPRYQVTQFGKPVTLSCSQTLNHNVMYWYQQKSSQAPKLLFHYYDKDFNNEADTPDNFQSRRPNTSFCFLDIRSPGLGDTAMYLCATSRDWAASGAFFGQGTRLTVV.

This clonotype has a count of ten or more. The rearrangement links TRBV2 to TRBJ1-1; 7 nucleotides agree with TRBD1. Germline CDR1 is SNHLY and CDR2 is FYNNEI. This CDR3 has 16 residues. Losses at the gene ends were 3 bases for V and 0 bases for J; bases not matched to a gene: 7. The CDR3 loop is CASSDSGTVMNTEAFF. CDR3 DNA: TGTGCCAGCAGTGATTCCGGGACAGTCATGAACACTGAAGCTTTCTTT.

This clonotype was found a few times. The V call is TRBV2, the J call TRBJ1-5, with D possibly matching TRBD1 (6 bases). The germline gives CDR1 SNHLY, CDR2 FYNNEI. The CDR3 totals 13 residues. Trimming stripped 4 bases from V and 3 bases from J, with 7 bases between. CDR3 region: CASSGTDNQPQHF. The CDR3 DNA follows: TGTGCCAGCAGTGGGACAGACAATCAGCCCCAGCATTTT.

The table lists this clonotype with a few counts. This chain connects TRBV7-9 to TRBJ1-3; D gene ambiguous. In germline, CDR1 is SEHNR, CDR2 FQNEAQ (reference sequence). This CDR3 comprises 12 residues. V lost 5 bases and J 6 bases, leaving 8 bases between the germline ends. CDR3 coding DNA: TGTGCCAGCAGCAACGGGGAAAACACCATATATTTT. Protein sequence: CASSNGENTIYF.